This T cell receptor (beta chain) was retrieved from a study of blood T cell repertoires in COVID-19. Across the whole study: Italy, Spain and the United States were the sources of the convalescent and acute COVID-19 samples. Sources were T cells, B-cell-depleted T cells, or PBMCs; the material itself was cDNA or gDNA.

How the authors handled the data: Quantification of nucleated cells was approximated via reference gene primer amplification. Measured with immunoSEQ multiplex PCR; TCRdb has only the in-frame clones, and not every one. V and J calls plus clone size are reproduced from that table; the DNA served to infer D and trimming. The data show 150,000 to 160,000 clones, with 75% to 90% seen just once and about 2.4% held by the top ten. Trimming left V 9 bases short and J 2 bases short, with 8 bases between. The germline V gene encodes CDR1 WSHSY and CDR2 SAAADI. CDR3 size: 12 residues. The chain is built from TRBV10-2 and TRBJ1-3; D may be TRBD1 (5 bases). The receptor's source is a woman aged 70-85 years with acute or convalescent COVID-19. The sample consisted of peripheral blood. The DNA for the CDR3 is TGCGCCAGTCGACAGCCTGGAAACACCATATATTTT. The encoded protein is CASRQPGNTIYF.